The 28 T cell receptor beta chains listed next were all sequenced from one sample in a study of blood T cell repertoires in COVID-19. Profiled with immunoSEQ multiplex PCR; TCRdb holds only in-frame clones, not every one. This table has under 350,000 clones, 85% to 90% appearing once. Material: peripheral blood. These receptors were obtained from a man aged 35 to 55 with acute or convalescent COVID-19.

CDR3 sequence (DNA): TGTGCCAGCAGCGAGGGCCCGAGGCACTACGAGCAGTACTTC. It yields the protein CASSEGPRHYEQYF. The chain has TRBV7-8 and TRBJ2-7; D perhaps matches TRBD2 (5 bases). V was clipped by 5 bases and J by 3 bases, with 14 bases between them. Per the germline V gene, CDR1 is SGHVS and CDR2 is FQNEAQ. The CDR3 spans 14 residues.

The genes are TRBV5-1 and TRBJ2-2; 12 bases are shared with TRBD2. Germline V CDR1 and CDR2: SGHRS, YFSETQ. CDR3 size: 17 residues. V dropped 3 bases and J dropped 7; count of bases not matched to a gene: 10. The chain's CDR3 is CASSSDLAGGPGGELFF. For the CDR3, the DNA is TGCGCCAGCAGCTCCGACCTAGCGGGGGGGCCTGGCGGGGAGCTGTTTTTT.

The chain is built from TRBV2 and TRBJ1-1, with a possible D match to TRBD1 (5 bases). The germline V and J ends were trimmed by 0 bases and 2 bases, with 10 bases remaining between them. CDR1 is SNHLY and CDR2 is FYNNEI in the germline V gene. The CDR3 runs to 15 residues. The CDR3 loop reads CASSEALGANTEAFF. The CDR3 DNA reads TGTGCCAGCAGTGAAGCGCTTGGGGCCAACACTGAAGCTTTCTTT.

The rearrangement links TRBV19 to TRBJ1-1; 12 positions match TRBD1. The CDR3 covers 19 residues. Germline V lookup: CDR1 LNHDA, CDR2 SQIVND (reference sequence). Unmatched junction bases numbered 13, after V lost 5 bases and J lost 0 bases. CDR3 in DNA: TGTGCCAGTAGTCCCCTCCGCGCGGGACAGGGGGCTGTGAACACTGAAGCTTTCTTT. It codes for CASSPLRAGQGAVNTEAFF. Together with reference TRBV19 and TRBJ1-1, the CDR3 gives the full variable domain: DGGITQSPKYLFRKEGQNVTLSCEQNLNHDAMYWYRQDPGQGLRLIYYSQIVNDFQKGDIAEGYSVSREKKESFPLTVTSAQKNPTAFYLCASSPLRAGQGAVNTEAFFGQGTRLTVV.

This clone was seen once. This chain links TRBV10-3 with TRBJ2-5; D unclear. Trimming removed 0 bases at V and 8 bases at J, with 13 bases between. CDR3 size: 14 residues. Germline V gene sequence: CDR1 ENHRY, CDR2 SYGVKD. In nucleotides, the CDR3 is TGTGCCATCAGTGAGTCGGGCAACCTTGCAACCCAGTACTTC. Residues: CAISESGNLATQYF.

The CDR3 DNA reads TGCGCCAGCAGCGACACTAGCGGGGGATACAATGAGCAGTTCTTC. Its protein product is CASSDTSGGYNEQFF. This chain links TRBV5-1 with TRBJ2-1; 11 bases line up with TRBD2. The germline V gene encodes CDR1 SGHRS and CDR2 YFSETQ. After removal of 4 bases from V and 4 bases from J, the junction contained 4 bases not matched to a gene. The CDR3 loop spans 15 amino acids.

This rearrangement joins TRBV2 to TRBJ1-3, with 8 nucleotides matching TRBD1. The junction had 15 bases not matched to a gene; V was cut back by 6 bases and J by 2 bases. The CDR3 extends over 18 amino acids. The V gene's germline CDR1 is SNHLY and CDR2 FYNNEI. Here the CDR3 reads CASRGPPGLTGAGNTIYF. The CDR3 nucleotides are TGTGCCAGCAGAGGGCCTCCCGGGCTGACAGGGGCTGGAAACACCATATATTTT.

CDR3 loop: CAIRGQGAGGELFF. For the CDR3, the DNA is TGTGCCATCAGAGGACAGGGGGCAGGCGGGGAGCTGTTTTTT. The chain is built from TRBV10-3 and TRBJ2-2; 11 positions agree with TRBD1. Germline V gene sequence: CDR1 ENHRY, CDR2 SYGVKD. V gave up 6 bases and J gave up 7 bases; unmatched junction bases: 4. The CDR3 is made up of 14 amino acids.

The chain carries TRBV2 and TRBJ2-7, with 10 bases that match TRBD1. This CDR3 comprises 13 residues. Trimming at V came to 6 bases and at J to 5 bases, leaving 4 bases not matched to a gene. The germline gives CDR1 SNHLY, CDR2 FYNNEI. This CDR3 is CASRRTGGDEQYF. The CDR3 nucleotides are TGTGCCAGCAGGCGGACAGGGGGGGACGAGCAGTACTTC.

V is TRBV7-9 and J is TRBJ1-3, with TRBD1 as a possible D gene (6 bases). The germline V gene encodes CDR1 SEHNR and CDR2 FQNEAQ (reference sequence). Trimming shortened V by 4 bases and J by 0 bases, and 13 bases separated the two germline ends. The CDR3 is 16 residues long. Here the CDR3 reads CASSSRTASSGNTIYF. The CDR3 nucleotides read TGTGCCAGCAGCTCTAGGACAGCGAGCTCTGGAAACACCATATATTTT.

This chain links TRBV7-6 with TRBJ1-2, with D possibly TRBD1 on 6 matching bases. CDR1 and CDR2 from the germline V gene are SGHVS and FNYEAQ. V was cut by 8 bases and J by 2 bases, with 27 bases left in between. CDR3 length: 18 amino acids. The CDR3 spells CASSPVRGTGNLNYGYTF. Here the CDR3 DNA reads TGTGCCAGCTCCCCGGTACGAGGTACAGGGAATTTGAACTATGGCTACACCTTC.

This chain links TRBV20-1 with TRBJ1-1; D is unclear. The CDR3 spans 11 residues. The germline V gene has CDR1 DFQATT and CDR2 SNEGSKA (reference sequence). The V end was cut by 5 bases, the J end by 1 base, with 5 bases between. CDR3 sequence: CSAPRNTEAFF. The CDR3 DNA reads as TGCAGTGCTCCCCGGAACACTGAAGCTTTCTTT.

The CDR3 DNA sequence: TGTGCCACCGGAGGGGGACAGGGGTTCGGCAATCAGCCCCAGCATTTT. Amino acids: CATGGGQGFGNQPQHF. V is TRBV24-1 and J is TRBJ1-5; 10 positions agree with TRBD1. Trimming cost V 9 bases and J 2 bases; bases outside gene matches: 9. Germline CDR1 and CDR2: KGHDR and SFDVKD. This CDR3 has 16 amino acids.

The chain combines TRBV12-5 with TRBJ1-5; 7 bases match TRBD1. This CDR3 is built from 14 residues. V lost 6 bases and J lost 3; bases outside the gene matches: 5. The germline CDR1 and CDR2 sequences are LGHNT and FRNRAP. The CDR3 region has the DNA TGTGCTAGTGGGGAGGGACAGATCAATCAGCCCCAGCATTTT. This gives the protein CASGEGQINQPQHF.

The gene calls are TRBV5-8 and TRBJ2-7, with 8 bases aligning to TRBD1. The CDR3 runs 14 residues. With 5 bases clipped from V and 4 bases from J, the junction kept 8 bases outside the gene matches. Germline V gene sequence: CDR1 SGHTS, CDR2 YDEGEE. CDR3: CASSKTGASYEQYF. The CDR3 DNA reads TGTGCCAGCAGTAAGACAGGGGCTTCGTACGAGCAGTACTTC.

The chain has TRBV11-3 and TRBJ2-2, with TRBD1 matching 7 bases. After removal of 5 bases from V and 5 bases from J, the junction contained 2 bases not matched to a gene. Per germline, CDR1 SGHNT and CDR2 YENEEA. This CDR3 spans 13 amino acids. CDR3 sequence reads: CASSPQGTGELFF. The CDR3 DNA reads TGTGCCAGCAGCCCACAGGGGACCGGGGAGCTGTTTTTT.

The chain is built from TRBV15 and TRBJ2-5; TRBD1 agrees at 8 bases. The CDR3 consists of 14 residues. Germline V gene sequence: CDR1 LNHNV, CDR2 YYDKDF (reference sequence). With V trimmed by 3 bases and J by 7 bases, 7 bases remained unmatched. The CDR3 protein is CATSRTGAIVTQYF. In nucleotides, the CDR3 is TGTGCCACCAGCAGGACAGGGGCAATTGTGACCCAGTACTTC.

The rearrangement links TRBV19 to TRBJ2-7; 8 bases align to TRBD2. Trimming at V came to 7 bases and at J to 10 bases, leaving 15 bases not matched to a gene. CDR1 and CDR2 from the germline V gene are LNHDA and SQIVND (reference sequence). The CDR3 covers 14 residues. CDR3 sequence: CASNMPGGELVQYF. The CDR3 DNA is TGTGCCAGTAATATGCCGGGGGGGGAGCTGGTACAGTACTTC.

This clone was seen only once. The chain uses TRBV2 and TRBJ1-5; D is ambiguous. Trimming stripped 3 bases from V and 3 bases from J, with 6 bases between. The germline gives CDR1 SNHLY, CDR2 FYNNEI. This CDR3 is 13 amino acids long. For the CDR3, the DNA is TGTGCCAGCAGTGAGCGGCTCAATCAGCCCCAGCATTTT. This encodes CASSERLNQPQHF.

The V call is TRBV5-1, the J call TRBJ2-6; TRBD1 matches 8 bases. The CDR3 runs to 17 residues. Germline CDR1 and CDR2: SGHRS and YFSETQ. Unmatched junction bases numbered 6, after V lost 4 bases and J lost 0 bases. CDR3 nucleotides: TGCGCCAGCAGCCAGGGACAGGTCCGCTCTGGGGCCAACGTCCTGACTTTC. Residues: CASSQGQVRSGANVLTF.

About this clone itself: A junction boundary mismatches the germline segment, possibly from a read error. V and J are TRBV7-8 and TRBJ2-7, with 7 bases aligning to TRBD1. Germline CDR1 is SGHVS and CDR2 is FQNEAQ. This CDR3 is 12 amino acids long. The CDR3 DNA reads TGTGCCAGCAGCTCCCGGGACAGCGAAAGTAACTTC. It translates to CASSSRDSESNF.

The chain combines TRBV7-6 with TRBJ1-1; 10 bases line up with TRBD1. After removal of 4 bases from V and 4 bases from J, the junction contained 6 bases not matched to a gene. Germline-derived CDR1 and CDR2 are SGHVS and FNYEAQ. CDR3 length: 15 amino acids. CDR3 bases: TGTGCCAGCAGCTCAGGACAGGGGGACGGCACTGAAGCTTTCTTT. It is translated as CASSSGQGDGTEAFF.

This chain links TRBV6-4 with TRBJ2-1; D may be TRBD2 (5 bases). The CDR3 consists of 15 residues. V lost 3 bases and J lost 1, with 10 bases in between. The germline V gene encodes CDR1 MRHNA and CDR2 SNTAGT. In DNA form, the CDR3 reads TGTGCCAGCAGTGAATCCCCGGGATCCTACAATGAGCAGTTCTTC. This translates into CASSESPGSYNEQFF.

The V call is TRBV2, the J call TRBJ1-6; 9 nucleotides align to TRBD1. This CDR3 contains 17 residues. Per the germline V gene, CDR1 is SNHLY and CDR2 is FYNNEI. With 3 bases clipped from V and 10 bases from J, the junction kept 13 bases outside the gene matches. The CDR3 DNA reads as TGTGCCAGCAGTGACGGGACAGGGAGTGGGGCGATCTCACCCCTCCACTTT. It is translated as CASSDGTGSGAISPLHF.

The gene calls are TRBV5-1 and TRBJ2-1, with D hard to call. Trimming took off 1 base at V and 6 bases at J, with 11 bases between the two ends. CDR1 and CDR2 from the germline V gene are SGHRS and YFSETQ. This CDR3 contains 14 residues. In DNA, the CDR3 is TGCGCCAGCAGCTTGTGGGTAGCTTCCAATGAGCAGTTCTTC. Translating it yields CASSLWVASNEQFF.

V usage is TRBV30 and J usage is TRBJ1-1; TRBD1 might be the D (6 bases). CDR1 is GTSNPN and CDR2 is SVGIG in the germline V gene (reference sequence). CDR3 size: 17 residues. Trimming shortened V by 0 bases and J by 2 bases, and 19 bases separated the two germline ends. CDR3 loop: CAWSVPWVGGPNTEAFF. CDR3 bases: TGTGCCTGGAGTGTACCTTGGGTTGGGGGCCCTAACACTGAAGCTTTCTTT.

This chain links TRBV10-3 with TRBJ1-6; D may be TRBD1 (6 bases). Trimming took 4 bases from V and 0 from J, leaving 22 bases between them. In germline, CDR1 is ENHRY, CDR2 SYGVKD. The length of the CDR3 is 20 residues. CDR3 region: CAISAKMAGTMSSYNSPLHF. The CDR3 region has the DNA TGTGCCATCAGTGCCAAAATGGCCGGGACAATGAGCTCCTATAATTCACCCCTCCACTTT.

The V call is TRBV11-3, the J call TRBJ2-1; 10 bases fit TRBD1. Germline CDR1 is SGHNT and CDR2 is YENEEA. Losses at the gene ends were 5 bases for V and 8 bases for J; bases not matched to a gene: 9. The CDR3 is made up of 15 amino acids. The CDR3 bases are TGTGCCAGCAGCCAGGCGCGGGACAGGGGCCATGAGCAGTTCTTC. Amino acid sequence: CASSQARDRGHEQFF.